This TCR beta chain was identified during a study of blood T cell repertoires in COVID-19. Trimming took 6 bases from V and 1 from J, leaving 12 bases between them. Germline CDR1 MNHNS, CDR2 SASEGT. The CDR3 extends over 14 amino acids. The data were produced by immunoSEQ multiplex PCR, yet TCRdb's version contains in-frame clones alone and is incomplete. The data contain about 120,000 clones, 84% of them singletons. The chain joins TRBV6-1 to TRBJ1-2; no clear D gene. The clonotype originates from a woman between 40 and 50 years old with acute or convalescent COVID-19. Sample: peripheral blood. The CDR3 loop reads CASRETGINYGYTF. The DNA of the CDR3 is TGTGCCAGCAGGGAGACGGGGATTAACTATGGCTACACCTTC.